This passage covers 6 T cell receptor beta chains from one sample sequenced in a study of T cells in Graves' hyperthyroidism and ophthalmopathy. TCR beta CDR3 regions were amplified from RNA. When the TCR CDR3 underwent first-round RT-PCR, the HTBI primer set was used. TCRdb re-called the multiplex PCR reads with MiXCR, one entry per CDR3 protein. Of around 34,000 distinct CDR3 sequences in the sample, about 52% were seen once. Specimen: blood. Receptor source: a woman in her thirties or forties with Graves' ophthalmopathy.

This clonotype was detected ten times or more. The chain combines TRBV27 with TRBJ2-7; D uncertain. Trimming stripped 5 bases from V and 3 bases from J, with 14 bases between. Germline V CDR1 and CDR2: MNHEY, SMNVEV (reference sequence). The CDR3 consists of 14 residues. CDR3: CASSARFAFYEQYF. The CDR3, as DNA: TGTGCCAGCAGTGCCCGTTTTGCGTTCTACGAGCAGTACTTC.

The chain uses TRBV19 and TRBJ1-5; unclear D gene. The V and J ends lost 7 bases and 11 bases respectively, with 18 bases between them. Germline CDR1 LNHDA, CDR2 SQIVND (reference sequence). The length of the CDR3 is 13 residues. The CDR3 coding sequence is TGTGCCAGTACCCCTAGCGGGCAAGAGACCCAGCATTTT. Translating gives CASTPSGQETQHF.

Concerning this clonotype itself: At one boundary the junction diverges from the germline segment, which might be a read error. The V call is TRBV7-3, the J call TRBJ1-1; possibly TRBD1 for D (6 bases). Germline-derived CDR1 and CDR2 are SGHTA and FQGTGA. The CDR3 is 12 amino acids. The CDR3: CTSSLQGAEAFF. CDR3 coding DNA: TGTACCAGCAGCTTACAGGGCGCTGAAGCTTTCTTT.

J is TRBJ1-5 and V is TRBV20-1; D unresolved. The CDR3 is made up of 15 amino acids. The germline CDR1 and CDR2 sequences are DFQATT and SNEGSKA (reference sequence). V lost 0 bases to trimming and J lost 6 bases, with 15 bases between them. The CDR3 region is CSARERARGRQPQHF. The CDR3 DNA sequence: TGCAGTGCTAGAGAGCGGGCGCGAGGGCGTCAGCCCCAGCATTTT.

The chain is built from TRBV12-5 and TRBJ1-2, with D tentatively TRBD1 (5 bases). CDR1 is LGHNT, CDR2 FRNRAP, per germline. This CDR3 spans 14 amino acids. The V and J ends lost 5 bases and 10 bases respectively, with 20 bases between them. CDR3 loop: CASGINRQGTDYTF. The CDR3 nucleotides read TGTGCTAGTGGTATTAATCGGCAGGGAACTGACTACACCTTC.

This clonotype has a count of ten or more. This chain joins TRBV27 and TRBJ1-1, with a possible D match to TRBD1 (5 bases). The CDR3 runs 12 residues. V was clipped by 6 bases and J by 1 base, with 6 bases between them. The germline gives CDR1 MNHEY, CDR2 SMNVEV (reference sequence). CDR3 DNA: TGTGCCAGCAGAAGGGGGAACACTGAAGCTTTCTTT. Translating gives CASRRGNTEAFF.